Below, 21 T cell receptor beta chains from the same sample are listed, as sequenced in a study of cytomegalovirus exposure and HLA in healthy donors (TCRdb year 2017). The library came from the immunoSEQ multiplex PCR assay. For the multiplex PCR, a mixture combining 60 forward primers for TCR Vbeta segments and 13 reverse primers for TCR Jbeta segments was used. TCRdb's version of the immuneACCESS table is confined to in-frame rearrangements and falls short of the full clone set. An unresolved V gene accounts for under half of the shortfall where checked; the remainder is of unknown origin. Within this sample are under 130,000 clones, with less than 80% of them counted one time only. The top ten constitute approximately 3.8% of the sample. Sequenced input: PBMCs. These receptors were obtained from a man under 40 in good health and CMV-seropositive.

The chain uses TRBV18 and TRBJ2-7; the D is unclear. Trimming pared 0 bases from V and 4 bases from J, leaving 7 bases between. This CDR3 is 13 amino acids long. The germline gives CDR1 KGHSH, CDR2 LQKENI. This CDR3 reads CASSPPFGYEQYF. CDR3 in DNA: TGTGCCAGCTCACCACCGTTCGGGTACGAGCAGTACTTC.

Only a few counts were recorded for this clone. The chain joins TRBV6-1 to TRBJ2-5, with 9 bases lining up with TRBD1. The CDR3 length is 15 residues. Losses at the gene ends were 5 bases for V and 5 bases for J; bases not matched to a gene: 9. Germline V gene data show CDR1 as MNHNS and CDR2 as SASEGT. CDR3 protein: CASSTWTGAGETQYF. DNA of the CDR3: TGTGCCAGCAGTACATGGACAGGGGCGGGGGAGACCCAGTACTTC.

The V and J genes are TRBV18 and TRBJ1-2; a possible D gene is TRBD1 (6 bases). CDR3 length equals 14 residues. V was pared by 6 bases and J by 3 bases, with 14 bases between. The germline V gene encodes CDR1 KGHSH and CDR2 LQKENI. CDR3 sequence reads: CASSILAGDYGYTF. The CDR3 DNA is TGTGCCAGCTCGATCTTAGCAGGGGACTATGGCTACACCTTC.

The chain recombines TRBV7-6 with TRBJ2-7; tentatively, D is TRBD1 (6 bases). The CDR3 spans 15 residues. Germline loops: CDR1 SGHVS, CDR2 FNYEAQ. V was clipped by 4 bases and J by 2 bases, with 15 bases between them. The chain's CDR3 is CASSWGHSVPYEQYF. The CDR3 DNA reads as TGTGCCAGCAGCTGGGGACACTCTGTGCCCTACGAGCAGTACTTC.

The V call is TRBV6-1, the J call TRBJ2-3; perhaps TRBD2 as D (6 bases). The CDR3 spans 16 residues. The germline V and J ends were trimmed by 1 base and 4 bases, with 15 bases remaining between them. Germline loops: CDR1 MNHNS, CDR2 SASEGT. CDR3 DNA sequence: TGTGCCAGCAGTGAAGGTTCACTAGCTTTCTCAGATACGCAGTATTTT. This gives the protein CASSEGSLAFSDTQYF.

The genes are TRBV9 and TRBJ2-3, with a possible D match to TRBD1 (6 bases). Trimming left V 7 bases short and J 4 bases short, with 16 bases between. This CDR3 contains 14 residues. The germline gives CDR1 SGDLS, CDR2 YYNGEE. CDR3 amino acids: CASGRGSGPDTQYF. CDR3 DNA: TGTGCCAGCGGAAGGGGGAGTGGCCCAGATACGCAGTATTTT.

V is TRBV15 and J is TRBJ2-3, with D perhaps matching TRBD1 (5 bases). The CDR3 totals 14 residues. The germline V and J ends were trimmed by 0 bases and 4 bases, with 8 bases remaining between them. Germline CDR1 LNHNV, CDR2 YYDKDF (reference sequence). CDR3 bases: TGTGCCACCAGCAGAGATACAGGCGCAGATACGCAGTATTTT. Protein: CATSRDTGADTQYF.

The chain couples TRBV19 to TRBJ2-2, with 7 bases that match TRBD1. The CDR3 runs to 15 residues. Germline CDR1 reads LNHDA; CDR2 reads SQIVND (reference sequence). The V and J ends lost 5 bases and 1 base, in that order; junction bases with no gene match: 4. CDR3 sequence reads: CASSGGQRNTGELFF. The CDR3 nucleotides read TGTGCCAGTAGTGGGGGACAGAGGAACACCGGGGAGCTGTTTTTT.

Of note for this clone: Other nucleotide sequences from this sample produce the same CDR3. The V gene is TRBV7-9, the J gene TRBJ1-3, with a tentative D call TRBD1 (5 bases). V was cut by 2 bases and J by 4 bases, with 9 bases left in between. From germline, CDR1 is SEHNR and CDR2 FQNEAQ (reference sequence). The CDR3 spans 14 residues. Written as DNA, the CDR3 is TGTGCCAGCAGCTTAAGGGGTTCAGGAAACACCATATATTTT. Amino acids: CASSLRGSGNTIYF.

The chain employs TRBV11-3 and TRBJ2-1, with TRBD2 matching over 7 bases. V dropped 5 bases and J dropped 9; count of bases not matched to a gene: 7. Germline V gives CDR1 SGHNT, CDR2 YENEEA. This CDR3 has 13 amino acids. CDR3 amino acids: CASSVIGEGEQFF. The CDR3 coding sequence is TGTGCCAGCAGCGTGATAGGGGAGGGTGAGCAGTTCTTC.

The genes are TRBV7-8 and TRBJ2-2; 9 bases fit TRBD1. The CDR3 has 16 amino acids. Unmatched junction bases numbered 10, after V lost 5 bases and J lost 6 bases. Germline V lookup: CDR1 SGHVS, CDR2 FQNEAQ. Here the CDR3 reads CASSPRDRVRPGELFF. Here the CDR3 DNA reads TGTGCCAGCAGCCCCCGGGACAGGGTTAGGCCCGGGGAGCTGTTTTTT.

This sequence joins TRBV6-6 and TRBJ2-3; the D gene is possibly TRBD1 (6 bases). CDR1 and CDR2 from the germline V gene are MNHNY and SVGAGI (reference sequence). V was clipped by 6 bases and J by 1 base, with 11 bases between them. This CDR3 has 14 residues. The CDR3 DNA reads TGTGCCAGCAGCTCAAAGGGGGGCACAGATACGCAGTATTTT. Translation: CASSSKGGTDTQYF.

The V and J genes are TRBV11-3 and TRBJ2-4; 7 bases match TRBD1. With 5 bases clipped from V and 8 bases from J, the junction kept 6 bases outside the gene matches. The CDR3 consists of 13 residues. In germline, CDR1 is SGHNT, CDR2 YENEEA. CDR3 DNA sequence: TGTGCCAGCAGCCGCGACAGGGTTGACATTCAGTACTTC. Its protein is CASSRDRVDIQYF.

V gene TRBV19 combines with J gene TRBJ2-1; D may be TRBD2 (7 bases). Trimming removed 7 bases at V and 6 bases at J, with 13 bases between. This CDR3 is built from 13 residues. Germline CDR1 reads LNHDA; CDR2 reads SQIVND (reference sequence). CDR3 amino acids: CASTRRGANEQFF. For the CDR3, the DNA is TGTGCCAGTACCCGCCGGGGGGCCAATGAGCAGTTCTTC.

The chain couples TRBV6-5 to TRBJ1-2; 7 bases agree with TRBD1. The germline CDR1 and CDR2 sequences are MNHEY and SVGAGI. Trimming at V came to 2 bases and at J to 5 bases, leaving 11 bases not matched to a gene. The CDR3 runs to 16 residues. The CDR3: CASSYVRTGGGYGYTF. The CDR3 DNA sequence: TGTGCCAGCAGTTACGTCCGGACAGGAGGGGGTTATGGCTACACCTTC.

The chain carries TRBV2 and TRBJ1-5; TRBD1 matches 8 bases. The CDR3 length is 14 residues. Germline lookup yields CDR1 SNHLY and CDR2 FYNNEI. Trimming took 6 bases from V and 5 from J; bases not matched to a gene: 6. In nucleotides, the CDR3 is TGTGCCAGCAGGACAGGGACAGGCGATCAGCCCCAGCATTTT. This encodes CASRTGTGDQPQHF.

The rearrangement uses TRBV9 and TRBJ1-3, with 9 bases that match TRBD1. V was pared by 3 bases and J by 1 base, with 2 bases of the junction left unmatched. Germline loops: CDR1 SGDLS, CDR2 YYNGEE. This CDR3 has 15 residues. The CDR3 region is CASSAQGASGNTIYF. Written as DNA, the CDR3 is TGTGCCAGCAGCGCACAGGGGGCTTCTGGAAACACCATATATTTT.

The chain couples TRBV20-1 to TRBJ2-7; D is undetermined. The V gene's germline CDR1 is DFQATT and CDR2 SNEGSKA (reference sequence). V lost 3 bases and J lost 6, with 9 bases in between. This CDR3 region has 11 residues. The CDR3 region is CSASAQAEQYF. The CDR3 DNA reads as TGCAGTGCTAGTGCGCAGGCCGAGCAGTACTTC.

The chain uses TRBV28 and TRBJ2-5; D not certain. The CDR3 extends over 13 amino acids. Looked up from germline, CDR1 is MDHEN and CDR2 is SYDVKM. V was clipped by 4 bases and J by 11 bases, with 17 bases between them. DNA of the CDR3: TGTGCCAGCAGTTCCCCCGGGTCCATGGAGCAGTACTTC. Encoded protein: CASSSPGSMEQYF.

This clone was picked up one time. The rearrangement uses TRBV2 and TRBJ2-1; TRBD2 aligns across 7 bases. Unmatched junction bases numbered 4, after V lost 3 bases and J lost 2 bases. The V gene's germline CDR1 is SNHLY and CDR2 FYNNEI. The CDR3 is 15 amino acids. For the CDR3, the DNA is TGTGCCAGCAGTGATCCCGGGGGGACCTACAATGAGCAGTTCTTC. This encodes CASSDPGGTYNEQFF.

The chain combines TRBV6-5 with TRBJ2-7; 11 bases map to TRBD1. The CDR3 totals 14 residues. The V gene end was trimmed by 6 bases and the J gene end by 5 bases; junction bases not matched to a gene: 6. The germline V gene encodes CDR1 MNHEY and CDR2 SVGAGI. The CDR3 DNA reads TGTGCCAGCAGAGGGGACAGGGGGACCCACGAGCAGTACTTC. Protein product: CASRGDRGTHEQYF.